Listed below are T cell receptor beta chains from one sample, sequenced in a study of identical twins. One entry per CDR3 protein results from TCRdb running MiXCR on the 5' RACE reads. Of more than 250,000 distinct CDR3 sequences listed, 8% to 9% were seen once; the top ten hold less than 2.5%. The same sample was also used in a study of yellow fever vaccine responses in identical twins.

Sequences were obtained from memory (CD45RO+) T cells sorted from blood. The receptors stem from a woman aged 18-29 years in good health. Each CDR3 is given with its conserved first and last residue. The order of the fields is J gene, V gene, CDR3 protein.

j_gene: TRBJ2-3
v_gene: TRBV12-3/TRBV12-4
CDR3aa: CASSTYSQVTQYF

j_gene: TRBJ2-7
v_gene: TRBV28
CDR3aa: CATAPLSGQVSFYEQYF

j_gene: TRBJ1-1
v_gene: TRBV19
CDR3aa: CASRGQVFTEAFF

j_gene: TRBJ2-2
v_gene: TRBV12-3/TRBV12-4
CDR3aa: CASSLRGLNTGELFF

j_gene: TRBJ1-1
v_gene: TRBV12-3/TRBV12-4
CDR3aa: CASSPLGKNTEAFF

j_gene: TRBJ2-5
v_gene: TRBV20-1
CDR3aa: CSARGQVEDRDTQWETQYF

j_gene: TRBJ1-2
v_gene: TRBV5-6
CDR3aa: CASSLVSGFYGYTF

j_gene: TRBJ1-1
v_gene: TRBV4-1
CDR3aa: CASSRDRGLEAFF

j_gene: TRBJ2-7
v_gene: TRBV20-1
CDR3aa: CSARGQRKSYEQYF

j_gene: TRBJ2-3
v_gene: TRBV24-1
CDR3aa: CATSDLPTSGGSDTQYF

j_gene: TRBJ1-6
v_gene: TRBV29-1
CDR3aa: CSVVESANSPLHF

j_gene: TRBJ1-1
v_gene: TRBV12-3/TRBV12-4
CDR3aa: CASLNRRTGMNTEAFF

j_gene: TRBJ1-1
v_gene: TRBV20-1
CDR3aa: CSARRLNTEAFF

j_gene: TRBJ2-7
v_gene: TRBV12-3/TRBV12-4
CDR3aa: CASSFRGYEQYF

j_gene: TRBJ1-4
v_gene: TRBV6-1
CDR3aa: CASSPQKDDEKLFF

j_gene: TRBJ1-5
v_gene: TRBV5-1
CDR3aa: CASSLDSPGVTPQHF

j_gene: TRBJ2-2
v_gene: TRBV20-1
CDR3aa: CSAEQGWGSTGELFF

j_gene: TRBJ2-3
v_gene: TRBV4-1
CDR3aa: CASSQDADGYTQYF

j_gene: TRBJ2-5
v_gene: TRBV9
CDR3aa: CASSPRHPPWTQYF

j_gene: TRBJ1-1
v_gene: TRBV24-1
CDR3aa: CATSDRNTEAFF

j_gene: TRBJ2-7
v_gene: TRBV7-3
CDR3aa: CASSLSGGGFYEQYF

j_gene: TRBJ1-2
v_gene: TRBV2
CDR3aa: CASSVVGGAGGYTF

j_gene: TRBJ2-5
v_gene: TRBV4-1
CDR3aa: CASSQGHSRDQETQYF

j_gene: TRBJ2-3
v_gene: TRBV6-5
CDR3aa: CASSYGAGARTDTQYF